This T cell receptor beta chain was profiled in a study of technical replicates of blood from several donors. V lost 2 bases and J lost 3, with 8 bases in between. The CDR3 consists of 14 residues. CDR1 is SGHTA, CDR2 FQGNSA, per germline. Method: immunoSEQ multiplex PCR; TCRdb's copy keeps in-frame clones and lacks some. The table records approximately 70,000 clones, roughly 92% of them present only once. The TCR sequence derives from a human donor in good health. Some clones in this sample may be carry-over from other donors' samples. The sample comprised PBMCs. The chain links TRBV7-2 to TRBJ1-3; D is unresolved. The CDR3 region has the DNA TGTGCCAGCAGCTTATTCGGACTTGGAAACACCATATATTTT. Translated, it gives CASSLFGLGNTIYF.